This T cell receptor (beta chain) was sequenced during a study of T cell responses to AZD1222 COVID-19 vaccine. General study points: Scientists sampled the repertoires only once the peak T cell response had passed. At 160-218 and 743-854, vaccine-associated CD4 TCRs were dominant, and they spanned spike.

Trimming shortened V by 0 bases and J by 6 bases, and 8 bases separated the two germline ends. Germline lookup yields CDR1 PRHDT and CDR2 FYEKMQ (reference sequence). The CDR3 length is 13 residues. Produced via immunoSEQ multiplex PCR; TCRdb's table is partial and in-frame only. This sample has about 110,000 clones, with 70% to 90% found just once. With regard to this clone: Its specificity is not known.

Here the sequenced sample was peripheral blood, taken 28 days after the second AZD1222 dose. This sequence originates from an adult who received the AZD1222 COVID-19 vaccine. This sequence joins TRBV13 and TRBJ1-2; D is unresolved. The CDR3 region has the DNA TGTGCCAGCAGCTTAGGCTTGTCAGATGGCTACACCTTC. The encoded protein is CASSLGLSDGYTF.